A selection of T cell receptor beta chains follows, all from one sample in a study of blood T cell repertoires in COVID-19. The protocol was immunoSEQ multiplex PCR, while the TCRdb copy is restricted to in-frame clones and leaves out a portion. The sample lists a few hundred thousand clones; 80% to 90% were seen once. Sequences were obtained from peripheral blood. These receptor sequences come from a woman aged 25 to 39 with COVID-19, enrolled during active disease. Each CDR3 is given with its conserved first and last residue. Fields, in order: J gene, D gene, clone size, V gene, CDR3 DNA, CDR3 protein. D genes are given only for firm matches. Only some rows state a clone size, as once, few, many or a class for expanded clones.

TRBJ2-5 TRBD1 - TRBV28 TGTGCCAGCAGTTTCCGGACAGGTCGGCGGGAGACCCAGTACTTC CASSFRTGRRETQYF
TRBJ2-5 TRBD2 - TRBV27 TGTGCCAGCAGTATCACTAGCGGGGGGGCTGGGGAGACCCAGTACTTC CASSITSGGAGETQYF
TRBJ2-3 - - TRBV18 TGTGCCAGCTCACCATATACCGGGAGCATCTACACAGATACGCAGTATTTT CASSPYTGSIYTDTQYF
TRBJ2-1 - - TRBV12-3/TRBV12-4 TGTGCCAGCAACTCGGGACTTTACAATGAGCAGTTCTTC CASNSGLYNEQFF
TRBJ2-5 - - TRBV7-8 TGTGCCAGCAGCCCAGGACAGAAAGTAGAGACCCAGTACTTC CASSPGQKVETQYF
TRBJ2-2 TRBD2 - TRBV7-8 TGTGCCAGCAGATCACCGGGACTAGCGGGAGTTCGGGCCACCGGGGAGCTGTTTTTT CASRSPGLAGVRATGELFF
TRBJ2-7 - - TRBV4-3 TGCGCCAGCAGCCTCACAGGGAGCTCCTACGAGCAGTACTTC CASSLTGSSYEQYF
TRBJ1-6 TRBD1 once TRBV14 TGTGCCAGCAGCCACGGACAGGGACCGGATTCACCCCTCCACTTT CASSHGQGPDSPLHF
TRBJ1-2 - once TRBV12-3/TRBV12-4 TGTGCCAGCAGTTTCGGGGGGGTTAACGGCTACACCTTC CASSFGGVNGYTF
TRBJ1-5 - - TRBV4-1 TGCGCCAGCAGCCAGCAACAGACCAGCAATCAGCCCCAGCATTTT CASSQQQTSNQPQHF
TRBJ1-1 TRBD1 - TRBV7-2 TGTGCCAGCAGCTGGGGACAGGGGGACACTGAAGCTTTCTTT CASSWGQGDTEAFF
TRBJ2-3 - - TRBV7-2 TGTGCCAGCAGCTTAGCGGGGGGGCTCGATACGCAGTATTTT CASSLAGGLDTQYF
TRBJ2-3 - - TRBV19 TGTGCCAGTAGCCCCCCAGGGGCAGGCACAGATACGCAGTATTTT CASSPPGAGTDTQYF
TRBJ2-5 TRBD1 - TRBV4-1 TGCGCCAGCAGCCAAGCCGTACAGGGGAAAGAGACCCAGTACTTC CASSQAVQGKETQYF
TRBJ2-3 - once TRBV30 TGTGCCTGGAGTCTCGGCACAGATACGCAGTATTTT CAWSLGTDTQYF
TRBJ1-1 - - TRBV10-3 TGTGCCATCAGTGAGATGGAGGGGACGAACACTGAAGCTTTCTTT CAISEMEGTNTEAFF
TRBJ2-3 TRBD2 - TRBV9 TGTGCCAGCAGCCCAGAGAGAAGGGGTCTAGCGGGAGTCGGGCACACAGATACGCAGTATTTT CASSPERRGLAGVGHTDTQYF
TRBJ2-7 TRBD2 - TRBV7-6 TGTGCCAGCAGCTTAGAGCTGGGGGGGATCTACGAGCAGTACTTC CASSLELGGIYEQYF
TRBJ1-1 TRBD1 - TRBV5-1 TGCGCCAGCAGCTTTGGGACAGGGGCGGGGAAGAAGGCTTTCTTT CASSFGTGAGKKAFF
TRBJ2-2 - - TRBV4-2 TGTGCCAGCAGCCAAGGAGGCGCAGAGAACACCGGGGAGCTGTTTTTT CASSQGGAENTGELFF
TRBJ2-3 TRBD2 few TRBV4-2 TGTGCCAGCAGCCCGGGAGGAGGGAATACGCAGTATTTT CASSPGGGNTQYF
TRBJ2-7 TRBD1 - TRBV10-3 TGTGCCATCAGCGTCGAAAGAATTCGACCGGGACAGGGGGTTCACGAGCAGTACTTC CAISVERIRPGQGVHEQYF
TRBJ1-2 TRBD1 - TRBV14 TGTGCCAGCAGCCATGACAGGGTCGTTAACTATGGCTACACCTTC CASSHDRVVNYGYTF
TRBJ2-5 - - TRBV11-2 TGTGCCAGCAGCGCTTTGGGGGCCTTCAGCCAAGAGACCCAGTACTTC CASSALGAFSQETQYF
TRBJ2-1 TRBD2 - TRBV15 TGTGCCACCAGCAGAGGGCGGGGGTCCTACAATGAGCAGTTCTTC CATSRGRGSYNEQFF
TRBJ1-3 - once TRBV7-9 TGTGCCAGCAGCTTAATACAGTCGGGAAACACCATATATTTT CASSLIQSGNTIYF
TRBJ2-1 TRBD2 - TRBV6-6 TGTGCCAGCAAACGACTAGCGGCTACCTACAATGAGCAGTTCTTC CASKRLAATYNEQFF
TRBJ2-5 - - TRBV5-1 TGCGCCAGCAGCTTGACTCTAGGACAAGAGACCCAGTACTTC CASSLTLGQETQYF
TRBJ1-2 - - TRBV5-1 TGCGCCAGCAGCTTAACCGCGGGCCAGGGGTACGGCTACACCTTC CASSLTAGQGYGYTF
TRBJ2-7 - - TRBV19 TGTGCCAGTAGCAAACAGGGTTCCCACGAGCAGTACTTC CASSKQGSHEQYF
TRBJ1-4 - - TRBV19 TGTGCCAGTAGTGCCCGTTCCGGGACTTACTTTGCAACTAATGAAAAACTGTTTTTT CASSARSGTYFATNEKLFF
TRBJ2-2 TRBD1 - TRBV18 TGTGCCAGCTCACCACCGACAGGGGGCGGCTTCACCGGGGAGCTGTTTTTT CASSPPTGGGFTGELFF
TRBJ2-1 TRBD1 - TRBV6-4 TGTGCCAGCAGACGGGACAGCTTGACCTACAATGAGCAGTTCTTC CASRRDSLTYNEQFF
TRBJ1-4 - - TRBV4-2 TGTGCCAGCAGCCAAGATGCGACTTCTCGGGGAGGGGGATTAAGTGAAAAACTGTTTTTT CASSQDATSRGGGLSEKLFF
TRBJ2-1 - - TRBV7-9 TGTGCCAGCAGTCCTCAAAGCGGGCGCTACAATGAGCAGTTCTTC CASSPQSGRYNEQFF
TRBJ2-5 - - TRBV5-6 TGTGCCAGCAGGGACGGACAGACCGTTACGTACTTC CASRDGQTVTYF
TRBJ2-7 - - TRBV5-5 TGTGCCAGCAGCTTGACTAGGTACACCTCCTACGAGCAGTACTTC CASSLTRYTSYEQYF
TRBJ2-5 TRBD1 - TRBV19 TGTGCCAGTAGGGGGACAGGGGGCCGGGAGACCCAGTACTTC CASRGTGGRETQYF
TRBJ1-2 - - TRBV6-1 TGTGCCAGCAGTGAAACGCGGCCGGGTGGCTACACCTTC CASSETRPGGYTF
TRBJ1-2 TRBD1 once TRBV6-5 TGTGCCAGCACCTTTGGGACAGGGCGTGGGGGCTACACCTTC CASTFGTGRGGYTF
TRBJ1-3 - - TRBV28 TGTGCCAGCAGGGAGGTGGGAGGACTGGGAAACACCATATATTTT CASREVGGLGNTIYF
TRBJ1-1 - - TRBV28 TGTGCCAGCAGTTTGGACCTCCTGGCAGGGCGATATGAAGCTTTCTTT CASSLDLLAGRYEAFF
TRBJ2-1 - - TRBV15 TGTGCCACCAGCAGAGATCCAGAATACAATGAGCAGTTCTTC CATSRDPEYNEQFF
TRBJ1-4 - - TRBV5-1 TGCGCCAGCAGCACGGACAGACATGAAAAACTGTTTTTT CASSTDRHEKLFF
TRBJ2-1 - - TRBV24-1 TGTGCCACCGCTAGGGACAACTACAATGAGCAGTTCTTC CATARDNYNEQFF